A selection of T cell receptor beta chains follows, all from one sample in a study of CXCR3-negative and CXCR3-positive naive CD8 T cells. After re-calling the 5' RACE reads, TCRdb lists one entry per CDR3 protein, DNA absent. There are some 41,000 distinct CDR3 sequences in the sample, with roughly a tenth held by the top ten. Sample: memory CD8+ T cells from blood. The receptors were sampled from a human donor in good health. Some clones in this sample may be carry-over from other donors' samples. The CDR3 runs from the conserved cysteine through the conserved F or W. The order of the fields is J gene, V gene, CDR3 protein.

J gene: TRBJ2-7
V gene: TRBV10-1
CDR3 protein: CASTRTGVYGEQYF

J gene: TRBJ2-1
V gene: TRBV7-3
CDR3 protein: CASSLRGGSNNEQFF

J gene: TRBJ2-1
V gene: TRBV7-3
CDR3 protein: CASSLEVYNEQFF

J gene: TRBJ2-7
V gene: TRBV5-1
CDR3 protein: CASSLVGTASYEQYF

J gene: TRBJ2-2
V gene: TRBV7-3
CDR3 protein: CASSFYDGGELFF

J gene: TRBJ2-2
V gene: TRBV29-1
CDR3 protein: CSVEAGSGELFF

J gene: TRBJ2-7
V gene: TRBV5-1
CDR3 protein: CASSFPHGARGHEQYF

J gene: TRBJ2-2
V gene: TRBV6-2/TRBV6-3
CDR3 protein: CASSYSADTGELFF

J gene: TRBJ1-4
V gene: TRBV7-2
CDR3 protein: CASSLVEDKFEKLFF

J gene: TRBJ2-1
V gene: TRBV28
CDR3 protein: CASSKPDREQFF

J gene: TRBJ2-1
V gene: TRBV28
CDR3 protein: CANSPGVAWDEQFF

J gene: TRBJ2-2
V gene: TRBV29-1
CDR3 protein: CSVYRDTGELFF

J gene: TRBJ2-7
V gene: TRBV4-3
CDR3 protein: CASSQVENFSPNEQYF

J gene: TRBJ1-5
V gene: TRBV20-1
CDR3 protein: CSAMVAERGESQPQHF

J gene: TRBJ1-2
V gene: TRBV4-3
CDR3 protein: CASSQDSSYGYTF

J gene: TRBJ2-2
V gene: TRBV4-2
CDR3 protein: CASVSGTGDTGELFF

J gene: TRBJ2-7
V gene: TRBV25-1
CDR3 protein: CASSRTVYEQYF

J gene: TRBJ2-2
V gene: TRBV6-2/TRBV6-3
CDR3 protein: CASSYSFRVGTGELFF

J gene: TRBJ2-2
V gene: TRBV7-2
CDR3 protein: CASRGMAGELFF

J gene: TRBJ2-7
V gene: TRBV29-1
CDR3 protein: CSVAFSYEQYF

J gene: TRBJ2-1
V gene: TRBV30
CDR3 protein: CAWSVSSGRQFF

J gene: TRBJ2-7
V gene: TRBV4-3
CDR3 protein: CASSQAFALWRGHYEQYF

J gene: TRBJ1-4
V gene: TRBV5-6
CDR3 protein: CASSLDPGRATNEKLFF

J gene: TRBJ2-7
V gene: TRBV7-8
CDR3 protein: CASSARQAYEQYF

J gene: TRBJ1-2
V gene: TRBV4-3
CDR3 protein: CASSQDPRGTIYGYTF

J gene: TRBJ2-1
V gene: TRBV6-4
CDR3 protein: CASSEAVGYNEQFF

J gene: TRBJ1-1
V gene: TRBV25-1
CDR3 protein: CVTSGVRFGMVTEAFF

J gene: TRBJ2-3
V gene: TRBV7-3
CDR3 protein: CASSQRDRSSTDTQYF

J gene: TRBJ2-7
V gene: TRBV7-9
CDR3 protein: CASTYQGPPSYEQYF

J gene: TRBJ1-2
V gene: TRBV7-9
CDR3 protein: CASSAGFYGYTF

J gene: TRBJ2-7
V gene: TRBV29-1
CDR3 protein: CSVVTGGYEQYF

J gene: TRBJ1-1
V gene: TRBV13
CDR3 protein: CASSHQGQGETEAFF

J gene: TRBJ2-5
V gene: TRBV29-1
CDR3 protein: CSVLNGDRETQYF

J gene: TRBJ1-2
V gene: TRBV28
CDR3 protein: CASSFESDSHYGYTF

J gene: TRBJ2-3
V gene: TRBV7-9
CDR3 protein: CASSLTLAGGTPHVSDTQYF

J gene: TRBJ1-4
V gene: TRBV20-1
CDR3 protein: CSARDLTVNEKLFF

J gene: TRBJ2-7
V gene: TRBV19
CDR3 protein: CASSKRGLSGEQYF

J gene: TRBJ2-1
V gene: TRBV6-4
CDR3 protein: CASSDSAGINTEQFF

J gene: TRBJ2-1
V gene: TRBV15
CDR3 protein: CATSRASGYTYNEQFF

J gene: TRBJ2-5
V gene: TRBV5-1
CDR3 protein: CASSLVKETQYF

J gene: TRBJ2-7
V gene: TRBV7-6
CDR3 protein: CASSPGFEGGEQYF